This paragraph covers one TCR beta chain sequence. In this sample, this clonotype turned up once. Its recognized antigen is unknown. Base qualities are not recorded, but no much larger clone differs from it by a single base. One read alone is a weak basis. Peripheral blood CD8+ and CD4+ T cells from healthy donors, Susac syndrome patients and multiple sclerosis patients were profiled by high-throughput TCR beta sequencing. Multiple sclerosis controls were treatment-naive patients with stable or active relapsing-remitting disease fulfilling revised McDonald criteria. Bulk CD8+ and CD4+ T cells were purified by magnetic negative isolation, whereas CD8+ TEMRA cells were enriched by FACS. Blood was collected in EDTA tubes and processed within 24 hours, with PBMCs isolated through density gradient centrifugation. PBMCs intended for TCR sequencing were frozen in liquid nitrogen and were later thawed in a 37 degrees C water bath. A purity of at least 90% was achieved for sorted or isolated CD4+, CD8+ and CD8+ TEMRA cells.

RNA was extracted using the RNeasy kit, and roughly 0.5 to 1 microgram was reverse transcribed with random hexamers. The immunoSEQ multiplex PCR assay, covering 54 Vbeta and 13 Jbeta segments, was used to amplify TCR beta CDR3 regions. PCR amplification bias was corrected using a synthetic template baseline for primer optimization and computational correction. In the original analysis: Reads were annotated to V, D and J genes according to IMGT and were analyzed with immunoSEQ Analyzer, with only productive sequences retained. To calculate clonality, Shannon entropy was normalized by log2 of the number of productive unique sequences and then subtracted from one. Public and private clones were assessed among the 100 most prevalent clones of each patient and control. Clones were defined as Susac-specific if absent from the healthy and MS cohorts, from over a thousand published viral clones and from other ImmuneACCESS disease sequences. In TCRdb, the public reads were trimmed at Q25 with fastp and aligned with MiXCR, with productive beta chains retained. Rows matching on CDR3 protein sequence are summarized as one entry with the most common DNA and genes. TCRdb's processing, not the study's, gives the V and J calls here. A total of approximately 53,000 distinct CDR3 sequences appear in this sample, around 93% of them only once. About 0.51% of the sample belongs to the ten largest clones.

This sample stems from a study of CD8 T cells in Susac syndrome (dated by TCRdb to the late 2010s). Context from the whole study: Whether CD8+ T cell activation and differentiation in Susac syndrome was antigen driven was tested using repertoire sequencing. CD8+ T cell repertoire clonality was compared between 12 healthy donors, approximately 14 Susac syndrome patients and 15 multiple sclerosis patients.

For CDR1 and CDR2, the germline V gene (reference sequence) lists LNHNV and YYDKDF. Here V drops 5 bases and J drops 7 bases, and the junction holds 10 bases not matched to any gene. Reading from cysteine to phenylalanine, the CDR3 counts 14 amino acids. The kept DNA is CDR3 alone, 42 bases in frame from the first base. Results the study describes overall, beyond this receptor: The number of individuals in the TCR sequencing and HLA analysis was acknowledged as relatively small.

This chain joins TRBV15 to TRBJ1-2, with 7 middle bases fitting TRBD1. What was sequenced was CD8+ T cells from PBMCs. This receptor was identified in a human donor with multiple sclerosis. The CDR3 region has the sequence CATSGSQGWGGYTF. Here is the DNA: TGTGCCACCAGCGGATCACAGGGGTGGGGTGGCTACACCTTC.